This is a list of T cell receptor beta chains from one sample in a study of blood T cell repertoires in COVID-19. TCRdb's table, derived via immunoSEQ multiplex PCR, lists solely in-frame clones and lacks some. The data contain some 240,000 clones, approximately 84% of them singletons. The sequenced sample was PBMCs or T cells enriched from blood (not recorded which). These receptors all come from a woman aged 50 to 60 who had been exposed to COVID-19. CDR3s include the opening cysteine and the closing phenylalanine or tryptophan. Fields, in order: clone size, D gene, J gene, V gene, CDR3 protein, CDR3 DNA. A D gene is named only where the DNA matches it firmly. Not every row has a clone size; where given, it reads once, few, many or a size class.

>NA|TRBD1|TRBJ2-7|TRBV23-1
CASLMGDREFYEQYF
TGCGCCAGCCTAATGGGGGACAGGGAATTCTACGAGCAGTACTTC
>NA|TRBD2|TRBJ2-2|TRBV10-2
CASSESSGGWSGELFF
TGCGCCAGCAGTGAATCGAGCGGGGGTTGGTCCGGGGAGCTGTTTTTT
>NA|TRBD1|TRBJ1-1|TRBV18
CASSPGDRPMNTEAFF
TGTGCCAGCTCCCCAGGGGACAGGCCCATGAACACTGAAGCTTTCTTT
>NA|TRBD2|TRBJ2-5|TRBV11-2
CASSGTSGWGTQYF
TGTGCCAGCAGCGGGACTAGCGGGTGGGGGACCCAGTACTTC
>NA|NA|TRBJ2-2|TRBV9
CASSEGWTGELFF
TGTGCCAGCAGCGAGGGGTGGACCGGGGAGCTGTTTTTT
>once|NA|TRBJ2-5|TRBV7-9
CASSLPGGSQETQYF
TGTGCCAGCAGCTTACCGGGGGGCAGTCAAGAGACCCAGTACTTC
>NA|NA|TRBJ2-3|TRBV4-2
CASSQVGDASTDTQYF
TGTGCCAGCAGCCAAGTGGGAGATGCTAGCACAGATACGCAGTATTTT
>NA|NA|TRBJ1-3|TRBV10-2
CASSENRAERNTIYF
TGCGCCAGCAGTGAGAACAGGGCGGAAAGAAACACCATATATTTT
>once|NA|TRBJ1-6|TRBV4-2
CASSQDGTTNSPLHF
TGTGCCAGCAGCCAGGATGGGACAACTAATTCACCCCTCCACTTT
>NA|NA|TRBJ1-1|TRBV19
CASSIDWQGAEAFF
TGTGCCAGTAGTATAGATTGGCAAGGGGCTGAAGCTTTCTTT
>NA|NA|TRBJ1-4|TRBV3-1/TRBV3-2
CASSQRGKTNEKLFF
TGTGCCAGCAGCCAGAGGGGGAAAACTAATGAAAAACTGTTTTTT
>NA|NA|TRBJ1-2|TRBV9
CASSVGPSREGYTF
TGTGCCAGCAGCGTAGGCCCCTCCCGGGAAGGCTACACCTTC
>NA|TRBD1|TRBJ1-2|TRBV29-1
CSGASGGGYTF
TGCAGCGGCGCGTCAGGGGGCGGCTACACCTTC
>NA|NA|TRBJ1-1|TRBV7-2
CASTRLLSTEAFF
TGTGCCAGCACCAGACTCCTTAGCACTGAAGCTTTCTTT
>NA|TRBD1|TRBJ2-5|TRBV7-9
CASRSTGTGGRETQYF
TGTGCCAGCAGATCCACAGGGACAGGGGGACGGGAGACCCAGTACTTC
>NA|NA|TRBJ1-1|TRBV7-8
CASSPNPQGLNTEAFF
TGTGCCAGCAGCCCTAACCCACAGGGCTTGAACACTGAAGCTTTCTTT
>NA|TRBD1|TRBJ1-1|TRBV11-2
CASRKQGDNTEAFF
TGTGCCAGCAGGAAACAGGGGGATAACACTGAAGCTTTCTTT
>NA|NA|TRBJ1-5|TRBV29-1
CSVGRVGQPQHF
TGCAGCGTTGGGAGGGTAGGTCAGCCCCAGCATTTT
>NA|NA|TRBJ2-5|TRBV24-1
CATSDPMTGPQETQYF
TGTGCCACCAGTGACCCCATGACAGGTCCTCAAGAGACCCAGTACTTC
>NA|TRBD2|TRBJ2-3|TRBV10-2
CASSFNTSGGAGDTQYF
TGCGCCAGCAGTTTTAACACTAGCGGGGGGGCTGGAGATACGCAGTATTTT
>NA|TRBD1|TRBJ2-5|TRBV10-3
CAISEPGQGVGQETQYF
TGTGCCATCAGTGAGCCCGGACAGGGGGTAGGCCAAGAGACCCAGTACTTC
>NA|NA|TRBJ1-5|TRBV29-1
CSVTFPSTGDNQPQHF
TGCAGCGTTACATTTCCGTCGACAGGCGACAATCAGCCCCAGCATTTT
>NA|TRBD1|TRBJ1-6|TRBV4-2
CASSPPGTGDSPLHF
TGTGCCAGCAGCCCCCCAGGGACAGGAGATTCACCCCTCCACTTT
>NA|NA|TRBJ1-5|TRBV19
CASSSSGFNQPQHF
TGTGCCAGTAGTTCCTCAGGTTTCAATCAGCCCCAGCATTTT
>NA|TRBD1|TRBJ1-5|TRBV10-3
CATGRDRDQPQHF
TGTGCCACCGGGAGGGACAGGGATCAGCCCCAGCATTTT
>NA|NA|TRBJ1-2|TRBV2
CASSVGVYGYTF
TGTGCCAGCAGTGTAGGGGTCTATGGCTACACCTTC
>NA|TRBD1|TRBJ1-2|TRBV5-6
CASTAQTGYYGYTF
TGTGCCAGCACCGCCCAGACAGGGTACTATGGCTACACCTTC
>many|NA|TRBJ1-2|TRBV6-1
CASSDRGQTTGYTF
TGTGCCAGCAGTGACCGCGGACAGACCACTGGCTACACCTTC
>NA|NA|TRBJ2-7|TRBV3-1/TRBV3-2
CASSASPLPSGFSYEQYF
TGTGCCAGCAGCGCCTCCCCCTTGCCCAGCGGGTTTTCCTACGAGCAGTACTTC
>once|TRBD1|TRBJ1-2|TRBV5-4
CASSSTGGADYGYTF
TGTGCCAGCAGCTCGACAGGGGGCGCCGACTATGGCTACACCTTC
>NA|TRBD1|TRBJ2-4|TRBV9
CASSLGTDLYKNIQYF
TGTGCCAGCAGCTTAGGGACAGACCTTTACAAAAACATTCAGTACTTC
>NA|NA|TRBJ2-3|TRBV5-1
CASSSRGAITDTQYF
TGCGCCAGCAGCTCCCGGGGGGCGATCACAGATACGCAGTATTTT
>NA|TRBD1|TRBJ2-1|TRBV12-3/TRBV12-4
CASRQGMNNEQFF
TGTGCCAGCAGACAGGGGATGAACAATGAGCAGTTCTTC
>NA|TRBD1|TRBJ2-2|TRBV7-9
CASSLSGGLNTGELFF
TGTGCCAGCAGCTTATCAGGGGGCCTCAACACCGGGGAGCTGTTTTTT
>NA|TRBD1|TRBJ2-1|TRBV27
CASSLLQGAYEQFF
TGTGCCAGCAGTTTATTGCAGGGGGCCTATGAGCAGTTCTTC
>few|NA|TRBJ2-1|TRBV7-8
CASSLGGSILRQFF
TGTGCCAGCAGCTTAGGGGGCAGTATCCTTAGGCAGTTCTTC
>few|TRBD1|TRBJ1-2|TRBV6-5
CASSSGTGNYGYTF
TGTGCCAGCAGTTCGGGGACAGGGAACTATGGCTACACCTTC
>NA|TRBD1|TRBJ2-7|TRBV7-2
CASSLGGQALEQYF
TGTGCCAGCAGCTTAGGAGGACAGGCCCTCGAGCAGTACTTC
>once|TRBD2|TRBJ2-1|TRBV11-3
CASSSRTSDEQFF
TGTGCCAGCAGCTCGAGGACTAGCGATGAGCAGTTCTTC
>many|NA|TRBJ1-1|TRBV5-1
CASSLVQGLDTEAFF
TGCGCCAGCAGCTTGGTTCAGGGGTTGGACACTGAAGCTTTCTTT
>NA|NA|TRBJ1-2|TRBV7-9
CASSSTTPGGTF
TGTGCCAGCAGCTCGACTACACCTGGGGGGACCTTC
>NA|TRBD2|TRBJ2-3|TRBV10-3
CATTGGSGGATDTQYF
TGTGCCACCACGGGTGGTAGCGGGGGGGCAACAGATACGCAGTATTTT
>NA|TRBD1|TRBJ1-6|TRBV19
CASSIRGDRALLHF
TGTGCCAGTAGTATAAGAGGGGACAGGGCTCTCCTCCACTTT
>NA|NA|TRBJ2-2|TRBV5-4
CASSLAGAAGTGELFF
TGTGCCAGCAGCTTGGCCGGAGCCGCCGGGACCGGGGAGCTGTTTTTT
>NA|NA|TRBJ1-6|TRBV3-1/TRBV3-2
CASSQWSSPLHF
TGTGCCAGCAGCCAATGGAGCTCACCCCTCCACTTT
>few|NA|TRBJ1-5|TRBV27
CASSPAGSQPQHF
TGTGCCAGCAGTCCCGCAGGGTCTCAGCCCCAGCATTTT
>NA|TRBD1|TRBJ1-1|TRBV10-3
CAISRTGSAFF
TGTGCCATCAGCCGGACAGGATCAGCTTTCTTT
>once|NA|TRBJ1-2|TRBV24-1
CATSDLGGMGGYTF
TGTGCCACCAGTGATTTGGGAGGGATGGGAGGCTACACCTTC
>NA|NA|TRBJ2-7|TRBV10-3
CAIRGGNEQYF
TGTGCCATCAGAGGAGGGAACGAGCAGTACTTC
>NA|NA|TRBJ1-3|TRBV9
CASSEGLENTIYF
TGTGCCAGCAGCGAGGGGTTAGAGAACACCATATATTTT
>once|NA|TRBJ1-1|TRBV3-1/TRBV3-2
CASSQGADTEAFF
TGTGCCAGCAGCCAGGGGGCGGACACTGAAGCTTTCTTT
>NA|NA|TRBJ1-3|TRBV6-5
CASSYDSAPGNTIYF
TGTGCCAGCAGCTACGACAGCGCTCCTGGAAACACCATATATTTT